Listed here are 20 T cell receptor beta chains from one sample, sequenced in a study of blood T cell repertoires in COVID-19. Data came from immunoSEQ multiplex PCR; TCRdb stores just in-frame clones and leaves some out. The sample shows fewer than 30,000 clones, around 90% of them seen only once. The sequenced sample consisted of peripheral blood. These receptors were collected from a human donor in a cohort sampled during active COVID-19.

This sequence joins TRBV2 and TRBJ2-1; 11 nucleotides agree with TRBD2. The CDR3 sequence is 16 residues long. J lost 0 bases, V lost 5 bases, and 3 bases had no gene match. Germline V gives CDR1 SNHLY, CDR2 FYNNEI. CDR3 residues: CASSLTSGSSYNEQFF. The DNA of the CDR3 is TGTGCCAGCAGTCTCACTAGCGGGAGCTCCTACAATGAGCAGTTCTTC.

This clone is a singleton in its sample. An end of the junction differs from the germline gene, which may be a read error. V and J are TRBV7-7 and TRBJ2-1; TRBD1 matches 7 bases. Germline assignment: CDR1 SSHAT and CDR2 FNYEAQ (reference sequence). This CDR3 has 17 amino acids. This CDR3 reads CASSLGVVGQANNEQFF. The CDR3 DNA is TGTGCTAGCAGCTTAGGGGTTGTAGGACAGGCTAACAATGAGCAGTTCTTC.

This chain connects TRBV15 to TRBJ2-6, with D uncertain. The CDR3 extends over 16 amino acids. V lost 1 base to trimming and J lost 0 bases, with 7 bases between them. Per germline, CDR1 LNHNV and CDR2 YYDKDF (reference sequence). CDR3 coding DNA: TGTGCCACCAGCAGAGCGCACAACTCTGGGGCCAACGTCCTGACTTTC. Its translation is CATSRAHNSGANVLTF.

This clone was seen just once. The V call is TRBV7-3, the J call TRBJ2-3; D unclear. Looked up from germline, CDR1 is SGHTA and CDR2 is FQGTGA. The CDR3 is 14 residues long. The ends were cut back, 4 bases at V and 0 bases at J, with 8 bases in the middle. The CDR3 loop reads CASSSGKSTDTQYF. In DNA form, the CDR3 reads TGTGCCAGCAGCTCGGGTAAAAGCACAGATACGCAGTATTTT.

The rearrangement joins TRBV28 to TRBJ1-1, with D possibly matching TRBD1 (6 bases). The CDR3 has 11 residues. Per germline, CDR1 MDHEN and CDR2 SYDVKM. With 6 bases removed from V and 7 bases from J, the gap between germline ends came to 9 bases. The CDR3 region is CASRETGEAFF. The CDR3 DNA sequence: TGTGCCAGCAGGGAGACAGGTGAAGCTTTCTTT. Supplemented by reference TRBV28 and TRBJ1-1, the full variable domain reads DVKVTQSSRYLVKRTGEKVFLECVQDMDHENMFWYRQDPGLGLRLIYFSYDVKMKEKGDIPEGYSVSREKKERFSLILESASTNQTSMYLCASRETGEAFFGQGTRLTVV.

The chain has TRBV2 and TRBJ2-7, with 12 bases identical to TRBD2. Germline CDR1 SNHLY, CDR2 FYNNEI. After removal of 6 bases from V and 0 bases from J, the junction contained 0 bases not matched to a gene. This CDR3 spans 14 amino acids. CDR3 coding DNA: TGTGCCAGCAGGGGACTAGCGGGCTCCTACGAGCAGTACTTC. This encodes CASRGLAGSYEQYF.

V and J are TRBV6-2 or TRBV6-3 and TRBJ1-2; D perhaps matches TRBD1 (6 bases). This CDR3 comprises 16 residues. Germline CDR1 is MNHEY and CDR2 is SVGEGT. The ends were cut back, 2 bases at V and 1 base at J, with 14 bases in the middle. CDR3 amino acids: CASSYRTGQVNYGYTF. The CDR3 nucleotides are TGTGCCAGCAGTTACAGGACGGGACAAGTTAACTATGGCTACACCTTC.

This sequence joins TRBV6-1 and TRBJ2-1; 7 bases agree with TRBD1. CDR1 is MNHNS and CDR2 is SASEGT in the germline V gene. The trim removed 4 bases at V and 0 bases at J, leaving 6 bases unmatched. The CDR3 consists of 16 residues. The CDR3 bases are TGTGCCAGCAGTGTCCGACAGGGTGGCTCCTACAATGAGCAGTTCTTC. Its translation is CASSVRQGGSYNEQFF.

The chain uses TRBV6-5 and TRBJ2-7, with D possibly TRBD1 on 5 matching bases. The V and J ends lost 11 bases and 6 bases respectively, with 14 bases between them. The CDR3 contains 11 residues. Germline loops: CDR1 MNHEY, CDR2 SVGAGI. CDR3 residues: CASLLTAEQYF. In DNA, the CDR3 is TGTGCCTCCCTACTGACAGCCGAGCAGTACTTC.

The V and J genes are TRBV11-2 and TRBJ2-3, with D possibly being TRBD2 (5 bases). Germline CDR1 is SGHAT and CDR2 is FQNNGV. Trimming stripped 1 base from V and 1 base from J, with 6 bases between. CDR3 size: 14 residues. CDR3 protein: CASSLVGGTDTQYF. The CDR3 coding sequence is TGTGCCAGCAGCTTAGTCGGGGGCACAGATACGCAGTATTTT.

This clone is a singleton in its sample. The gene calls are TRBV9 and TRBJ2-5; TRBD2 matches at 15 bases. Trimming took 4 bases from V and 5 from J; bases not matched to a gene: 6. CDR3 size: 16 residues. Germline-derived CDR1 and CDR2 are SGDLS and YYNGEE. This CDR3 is CASSIRTSGGAETQYF. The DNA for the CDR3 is TGTGCCAGCAGCATCCGGACTAGCGGGGGGGCGGAGACCCAGTACTTC.

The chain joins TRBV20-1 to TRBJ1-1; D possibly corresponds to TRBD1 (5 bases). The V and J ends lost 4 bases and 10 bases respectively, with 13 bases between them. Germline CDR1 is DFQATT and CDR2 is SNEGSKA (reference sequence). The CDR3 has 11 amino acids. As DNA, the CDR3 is TGCAGTGCTACGGCGGGGGTGGGAGCTTTCTTT. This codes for CSATAGVGAFF.

Here the CDR3 reads CASSLEAPSRGAVTEAFF. The DNA for the CDR3 is TGTGCCAGCAGTTTAGAGGCCCCATCCCGGGGGGCTGTCACTGAAGCTTTCTTT. This sequence joins TRBV27 and TRBJ1-1; D possibly corresponds to TRBD1 (6 bases). Trimming took off 2 bases at V and 4 bases at J, with 23 bases between the two ends. This CDR3 region has 18 residues. Germline V gene lookup returns CDR1 MNHEY and CDR2 SMNVEV (reference sequence).

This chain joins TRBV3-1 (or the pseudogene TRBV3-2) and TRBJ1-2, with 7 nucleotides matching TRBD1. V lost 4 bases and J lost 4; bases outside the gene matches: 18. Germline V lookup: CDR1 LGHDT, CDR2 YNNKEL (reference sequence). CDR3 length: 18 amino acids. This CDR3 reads CASSPKPIRDSGSYGYTF. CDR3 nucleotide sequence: TGTGCCAGCAGCCCTAAACCCATCCGGGACAGTGGTTCCTATGGCTACACCTTC.

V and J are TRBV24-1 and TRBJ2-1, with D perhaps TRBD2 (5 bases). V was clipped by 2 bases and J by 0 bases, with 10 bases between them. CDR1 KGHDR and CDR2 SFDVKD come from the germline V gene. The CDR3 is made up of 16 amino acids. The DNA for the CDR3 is TGTGCCACCAGTGATTCTAGCCGAAGCTCCTACAATGAGCAGTTCTTC. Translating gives CATSDSSRSSYNEQFF.

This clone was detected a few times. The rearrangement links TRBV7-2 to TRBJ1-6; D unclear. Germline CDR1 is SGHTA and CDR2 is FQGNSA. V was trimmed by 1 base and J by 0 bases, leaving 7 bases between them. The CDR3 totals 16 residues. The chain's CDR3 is CASSLDASSYNSPLHF. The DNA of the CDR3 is TGTGCCAGCAGCTTAGATGCGAGCTCCTATAATTCACCCCTCCACTTT.

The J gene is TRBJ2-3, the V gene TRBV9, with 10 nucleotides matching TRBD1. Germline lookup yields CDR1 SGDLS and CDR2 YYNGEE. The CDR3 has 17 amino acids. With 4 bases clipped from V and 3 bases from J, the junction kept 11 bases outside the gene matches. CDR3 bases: TGTGCCAGCAGCTCCCAGACAGGGGGCTTTGGAACAGATACGCAGTATTTT. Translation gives CASSSQTGGFGTDTQYF.

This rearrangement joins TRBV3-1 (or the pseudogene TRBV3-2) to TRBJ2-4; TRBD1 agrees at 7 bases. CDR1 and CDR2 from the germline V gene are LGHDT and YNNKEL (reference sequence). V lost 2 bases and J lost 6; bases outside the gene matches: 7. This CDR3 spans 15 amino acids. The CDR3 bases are TGTGCCAGCAGCCAACTTAGGGACAGCCTAAACATTCAGTACTTC. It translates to CASSQLRDSLNIQYF.

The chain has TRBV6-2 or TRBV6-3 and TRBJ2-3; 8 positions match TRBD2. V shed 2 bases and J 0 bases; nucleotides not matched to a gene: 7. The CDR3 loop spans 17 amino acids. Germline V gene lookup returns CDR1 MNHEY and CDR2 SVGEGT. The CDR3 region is CASSYAPGGVSTDTQYF. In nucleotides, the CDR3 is TGTGCCAGCAGTTACGCCCCGGGGGGGGTAAGCACAGATACGCAGTATTTT.

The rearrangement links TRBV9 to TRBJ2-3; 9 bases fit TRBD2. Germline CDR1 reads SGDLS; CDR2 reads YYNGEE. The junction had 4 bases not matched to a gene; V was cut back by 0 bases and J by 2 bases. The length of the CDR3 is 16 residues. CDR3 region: CASSVEASGTTDTQYF. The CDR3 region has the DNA TGTGCCAGCAGCGTAGAGGCTAGCGGGACCACAGATACGCAGTATTTT.